This T cell receptor beta chain was recovered during a study of beta chain features in type 1 diabetes listed by TCRdb under 2018. A note on the overall study: Patients and healthy donors did not differ in mean age, gender distribution, total cell number or subset yield. Naive and central memory subsets were obtained from all 30 or so donors, but regulatory and stem cell-like memory subsets were isolated from only 8 patients and roughly eight healthy donors. Across all samples, approximately 98,000,000 sorted cells were examined, and cell number per subset correlated strongly with RNA yield. The study compared the TCRB repertoires of sorted circulating CD4+ T cell subsets in recently diagnosed type 1 diabetes patients with those in matched healthy donors.

This clone was seen many times. What this receptor recognizes is not known. It has no much larger one-base neighbor in the sample; base qualities were not kept. What the research found in general, with its limitations: Patients with type 1 diabetes made fewer insertions and deleted more nucleotides at VDJ recombination sites, implying thymic rearrangement abnormalities. Because the HLA sub-analyses included only small numbers of individuals, any influence of HLA type on TCRB rearrangement was left unresolved. Because cDNA was sequenced instead of genomic DNA, activated cells with high expression could be over-represented, although the groups did not differ in activation or CD3 levels. PCR might favor shorter templates, but patient and control samples were amplified and corrected together, so any skew would affect both groups equally. Naive, central memory and regulatory TCRB repertoires appeared more similar among patients than among healthy donors. In all four CD4+ subsets, TCRB CDR3 length was moderately but significantly shorter in type 1 diabetes patients.

The CDR3 contains 11 residues, cysteine and phenylalanine counted. The sequence is cut down to CDR3 DNA, 33 bases in frame from base 1. CDR1 and CDR2 are drawn from the germline V gene: ENHRY, SYGVKD. Deletion took 2 bases off V and 9 bases off J, with a span of 4 bases between the germline ends. Each donor gave one peripheral blood draw, around 0.12 L on average, collected into heparinised tubes. Using a panel that included CD45RO, CCR7, CD25, CD127, CD95 and CD27, naive, central memory, regulatory and stem cell-like memory CD4+ T cells were sorted on a BD FACSAria II. All sorted populations exceeded 95% purity. PBMCs were isolated right away by Lymphoprep density gradient centrifugation and were stained directly, without culture. So that batch effects would be minimized, each experiment stained and sorted samples in pairs, pairing one healthy donor with one patient. The entire amount of isolated RNA was reverse transcribed using the High Capacity cDNA Reverse Transcription Kit, so the sequenced TCRB transcripts were expressed ones. Deep immunoSEQ sequencing was applied to naive, central memory and regulatory T cell samples, giving an average of roughly 3.6 million total reads per sample. After sorted cells were lysed in RLT buffer, RNA was extracted with DNase-treated RNeasy Micro or Mini kits, with the choice depending on cell number. To prevent cross-contamination, every cell subset was processed on its own, while patient and healthy donor samples were processed together. TCRB sequences were amplified from cDNA with the immunoSEQ multiplex PCR, producing 87-bp fragments spanning the CDR3 region. Sequencing of the amplicons was done on the Illumina HiSeq platform. In the source study's methods: PCR bias was corrected computationally using synthetic template baselines, and reads within Hamming distance 2 were collapsed, with unmergeable singletons discarded. Reads were aligned against IMGT to assign V, D and J genes, CDR3 length and insertions or deletions at six rearrangement sites. Clonotype counts were normalized to sorted cell number within each subset before computing true diversity and Gini coefficients with the tcR R package. The overlap coefficient, calculated on TCRB nucleotide sequences, was used to quantify repertoire sharing. As a proxy for the pre-selection repertoire, out-of-frame TCRB sequences from naive cells were analyzed. In its TCRdb copy, this immuneACCESS table keeps in-frame sequences only and misses some clones. Where compared with another copy, unresolved V genes explain less than half of these, and the others have no known cause. V and J calls and clone size follow that table, whereas D and trimming were derived from the DNA. The sample contains 130,000 to 150,000 clones, about 10% of them found a single time. Approximately 1.3% of the sample goes to the ten largest clones.

The sample taken for sequencing was naive CD4+ T cells from blood. Taken with the paper, the label for cell subset or site translates to: true naive CD4+ T cells. The sequence came from a young man in good health. Here the chain combines TRBV10-3 and TRBJ2-2; the D gene assignment is ambiguous. The sequenced DNA is TGTGCCATCAGTGAGGGCCGGGAGCTGTTTTTT. It encodes CAISEGRELFF.